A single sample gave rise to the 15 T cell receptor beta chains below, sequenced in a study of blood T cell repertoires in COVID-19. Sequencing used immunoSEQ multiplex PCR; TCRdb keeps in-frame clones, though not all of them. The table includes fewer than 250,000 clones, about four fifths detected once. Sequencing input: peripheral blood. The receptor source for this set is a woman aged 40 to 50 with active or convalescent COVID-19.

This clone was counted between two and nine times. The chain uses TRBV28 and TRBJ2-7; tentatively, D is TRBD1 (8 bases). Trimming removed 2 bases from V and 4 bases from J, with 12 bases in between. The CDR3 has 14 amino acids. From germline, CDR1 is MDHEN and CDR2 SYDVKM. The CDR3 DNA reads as TGTGCCAGCAGTTTAGGACAGGGAGGGTACGAGCAGTACTTC. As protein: CASSLGQGGYEQYF.

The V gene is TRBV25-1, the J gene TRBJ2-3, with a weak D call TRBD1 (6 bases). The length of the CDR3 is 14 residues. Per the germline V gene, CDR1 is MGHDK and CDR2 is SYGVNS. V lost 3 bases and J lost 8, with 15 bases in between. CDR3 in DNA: TGTGCCAGCAGTGATCCCAGGGGTTCGGGTACGCAGTATTTT. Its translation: CASSDPRGSGTQYF.

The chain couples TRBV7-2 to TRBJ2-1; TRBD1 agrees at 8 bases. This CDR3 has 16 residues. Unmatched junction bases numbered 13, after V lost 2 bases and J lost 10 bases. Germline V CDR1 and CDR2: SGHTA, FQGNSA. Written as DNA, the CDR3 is TGTGCCAGCAGCTTACGGACCGGGACAGGTCCGCTAGAGCAGTTCTTC. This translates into CASSLRTGTGPLEQFF.

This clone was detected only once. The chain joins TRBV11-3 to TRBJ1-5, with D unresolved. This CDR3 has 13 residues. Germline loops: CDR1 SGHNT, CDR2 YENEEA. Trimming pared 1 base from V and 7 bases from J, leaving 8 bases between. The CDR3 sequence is CASSLGEMQPQHF. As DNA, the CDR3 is TGTGCCAGCAGCTTAGGGGAGATGCAGCCCCAGCATTTT. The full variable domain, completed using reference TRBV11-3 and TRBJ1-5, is EAGVVQSPRYKIIEKKQPVAFWCNPISGHNTLYWYLQNLGQGPELLIRYENEEAVDDSQLPKDRFSAERLKGVDSTLKIQPAELGDSAVYLCASSLGEMQPQHFGDGTRLSIL.

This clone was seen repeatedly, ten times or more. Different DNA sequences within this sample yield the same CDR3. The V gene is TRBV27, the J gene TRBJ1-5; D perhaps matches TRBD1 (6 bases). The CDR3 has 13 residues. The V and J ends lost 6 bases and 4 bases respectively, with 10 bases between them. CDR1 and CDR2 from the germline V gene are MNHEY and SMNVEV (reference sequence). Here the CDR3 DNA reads TGTGCCAGCAGCCACACAGGGAATCAGCCCCAGCATTTT. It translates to CASSHTGNQPQHF.

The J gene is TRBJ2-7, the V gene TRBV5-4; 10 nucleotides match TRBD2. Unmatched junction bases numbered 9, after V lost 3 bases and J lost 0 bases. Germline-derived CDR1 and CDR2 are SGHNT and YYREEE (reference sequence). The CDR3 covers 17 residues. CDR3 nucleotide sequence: TGTGCCAGCAGCTGGGGGCTAGCGGGGGTCGACTCCTACGAGCAGTACTTC. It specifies CASSWGLAGVDSYEQYF.

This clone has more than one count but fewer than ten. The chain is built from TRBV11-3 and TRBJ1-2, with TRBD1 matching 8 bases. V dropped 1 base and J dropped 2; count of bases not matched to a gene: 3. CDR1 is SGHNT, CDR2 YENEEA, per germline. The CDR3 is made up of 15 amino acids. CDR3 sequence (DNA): TGTGCCAGCAGCTTAGTTGCAGGGGGCAACTATGGCTACACCTTC. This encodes CASSLVAGGNYGYTF.

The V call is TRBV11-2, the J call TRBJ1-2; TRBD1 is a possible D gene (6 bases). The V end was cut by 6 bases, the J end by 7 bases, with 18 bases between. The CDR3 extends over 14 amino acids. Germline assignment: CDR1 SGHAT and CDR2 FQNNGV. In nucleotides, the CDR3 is TGTGCCAGCAGGCAAAGTCTGGGGGCGCGTGGCTACACCTTC. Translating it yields CASRQSLGARGYTF.

The CDR3 DNA reads TGTGCCAGCTCCAAGGAACGCGGGAGATCCTACGAGCAGTACTTC. It codes for CASSKERGRSYEQYF. The chain uses TRBV18 and TRBJ2-7, with TRBD2 matching over 7 bases. The CDR3 extends over 15 amino acids. The germline CDR1 and CDR2 sequences are KGHSH and LQKENI. J gave up 1 base and V 6 bases, and 9 bases lay outside the gene matches.

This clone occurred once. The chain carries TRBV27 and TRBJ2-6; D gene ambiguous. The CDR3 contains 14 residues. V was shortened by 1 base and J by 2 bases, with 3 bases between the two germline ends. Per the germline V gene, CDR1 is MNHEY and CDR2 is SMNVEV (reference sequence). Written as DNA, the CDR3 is TGTGCCAGCAGTTTATTTACTGGGGCCAACGTCCTGACTTTC. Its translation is CASSLFTGANVLTF.

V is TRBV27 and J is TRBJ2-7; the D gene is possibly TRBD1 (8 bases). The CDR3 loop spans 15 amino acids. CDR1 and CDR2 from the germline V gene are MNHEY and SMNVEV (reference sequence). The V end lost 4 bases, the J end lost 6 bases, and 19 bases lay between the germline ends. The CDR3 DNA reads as TGTGCCAGCAGTTCCTACAGGGGGGGATTGCGCGAGCAGTACTTC. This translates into CASSSYRGGLREQYF.

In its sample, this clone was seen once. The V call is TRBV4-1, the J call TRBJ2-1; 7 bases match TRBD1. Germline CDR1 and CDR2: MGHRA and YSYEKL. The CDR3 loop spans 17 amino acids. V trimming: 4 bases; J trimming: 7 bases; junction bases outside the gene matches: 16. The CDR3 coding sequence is TGCGCCAGCAGCCGCCAACCCACAGGGGTTTCAGGTAATGAGCAGTTCTTC. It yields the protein CASSRQPTGVSGNEQFF.

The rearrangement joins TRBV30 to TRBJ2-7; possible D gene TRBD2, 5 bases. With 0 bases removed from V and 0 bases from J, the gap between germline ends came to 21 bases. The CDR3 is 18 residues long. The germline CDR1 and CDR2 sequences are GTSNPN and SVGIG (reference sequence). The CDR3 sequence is CAWSVPLAVVGSSYEQYF. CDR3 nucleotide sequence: TGTGCCTGGAGTGTACCCCTAGCAGTGGTGGGGAGCTCCTACGAGCAGTACTTC.

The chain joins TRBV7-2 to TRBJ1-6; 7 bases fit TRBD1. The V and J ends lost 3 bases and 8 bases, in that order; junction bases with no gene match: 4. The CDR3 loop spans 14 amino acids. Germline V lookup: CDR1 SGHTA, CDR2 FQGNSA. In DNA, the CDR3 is TGTGCCAGCAGCTTGGGGACAGATTATTCACCCCTCCACTTT. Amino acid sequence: CASSLGTDYSPLHF.

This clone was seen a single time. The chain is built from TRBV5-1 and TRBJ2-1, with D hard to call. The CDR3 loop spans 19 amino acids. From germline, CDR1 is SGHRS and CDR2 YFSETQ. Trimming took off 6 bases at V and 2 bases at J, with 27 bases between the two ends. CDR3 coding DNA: TGCGCCAGCACCCTCCGCCCACAACTCGCAGGCTCAACCTACAATGAGCAGTTCTTC. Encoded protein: CASTLRPQLAGSTYNEQFF.